These 2 T cell receptor beta chains were sequenced from one sample in a study of regulatory T cells in long-lasting Graves disease. Building of the TCR beta libraries involved iRepertoire HTBI primers and Arm-PCR of CDR3 regions. Via MiXCR, TCRdb re-called the multiplex PCR reads, giving one row per CDR3 protein. The table lists about 460,000 distinct CDR3 sequences, 20% to 25% of them singletons. As to time point: persistent/refractory GD, antithyroid drugs over 5 years with positive TRAb. PBMC-derived RNA was used for the TCR library. The source material was peripheral blood mononuclear cells (PBMCs), sampled when the disease was refractory, from a patient treated with antithyroid drugs. The source is a female donor with Graves disease.

This clonotype has more than one count but fewer than ten. The chain is built from TRBV2 and TRBJ2-7; 11 bases line up with TRBD2. The germline CDR1 and CDR2 sequences are SNHLY and FYNNEI. This CDR3 is 17 amino acids long. Trimming took 6 bases from V and 0 from J; bases not matched to a gene: 10. The CDR3 DNA sequence: TGTGCCAGCAGGGGACTGGGACTAGCGGAGGTCTCCTACGAGCAGTACTTC. Translation gives CASRGLGLAEVSYEQYF. The variable domain in full, completed from reference TRBV2 and TRBJ2-7, reads EPEVTQTPSHQVTQMGQEVILRCVPISNHLYFYWYRQILGQKVEFLVSFYNNEISEKSEIFDDQFSVERPDGSNFTLKIRSTKLEDSAMYFCASRGLGLAEVSYEQYFGPGTRLTVT.

This clonotype was recorded at least ten times. The CDR3 DNA follows: TGTGCCAGCAGTTCCTCCTCGGGGGGCGAGCCCACTGAAGCTTTCTTT. Its protein is CASSSSSGGEPTEAFF. The J gene is TRBJ1-1, the V gene TRBV6-2 or TRBV6-3, with a possible D match to TRBD1 (6 bases). With 4 bases removed from V and 4 bases from J, the gap between germline ends came to 19 bases. The CDR3 consists of 16 residues. Germline V gene data show CDR1 as MNHEY and CDR2 as SVGEGT.